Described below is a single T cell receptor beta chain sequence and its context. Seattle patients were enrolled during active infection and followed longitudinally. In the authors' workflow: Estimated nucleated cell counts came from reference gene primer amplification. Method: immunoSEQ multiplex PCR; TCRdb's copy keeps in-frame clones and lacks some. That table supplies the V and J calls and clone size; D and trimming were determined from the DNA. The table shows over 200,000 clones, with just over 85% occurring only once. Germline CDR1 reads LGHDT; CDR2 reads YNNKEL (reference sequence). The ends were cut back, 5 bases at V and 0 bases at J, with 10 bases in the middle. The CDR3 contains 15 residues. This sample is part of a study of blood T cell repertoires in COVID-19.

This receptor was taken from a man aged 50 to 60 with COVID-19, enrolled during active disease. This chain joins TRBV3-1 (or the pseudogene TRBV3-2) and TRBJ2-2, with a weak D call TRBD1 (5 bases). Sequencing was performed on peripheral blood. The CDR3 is CASSWTDTNTGELFF. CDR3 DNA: TGTGCCAGCAGCTGGACGGACACGAACACCGGGGAGCTGTTTTTT.